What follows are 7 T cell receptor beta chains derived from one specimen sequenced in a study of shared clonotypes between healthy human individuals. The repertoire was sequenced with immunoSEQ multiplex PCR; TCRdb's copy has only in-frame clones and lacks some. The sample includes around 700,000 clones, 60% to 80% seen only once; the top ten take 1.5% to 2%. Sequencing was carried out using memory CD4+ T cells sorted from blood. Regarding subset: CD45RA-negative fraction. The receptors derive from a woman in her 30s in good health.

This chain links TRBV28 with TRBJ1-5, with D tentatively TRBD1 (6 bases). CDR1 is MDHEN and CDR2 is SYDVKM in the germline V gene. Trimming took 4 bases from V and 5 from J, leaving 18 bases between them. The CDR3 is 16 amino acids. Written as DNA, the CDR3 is TGTGCCAGCAGTTCAAAGGGGTTGGGGGCGCATCAGCCCCAGCATTTT. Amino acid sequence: CASSSKGLGAHQPQHF.

CDR3 region: CASSLGGGEGLQPQHF. The CDR3 coding sequence is TGTGCCAGCAGCTTAGGGGGCGGCGAGGGTTTGCAGCCCCAGCATTTT. The V and J genes are TRBV7-9 and TRBJ1-5; perhaps TRBD1 as D (5 bases). The CDR3 runs to 16 residues. The germline V gene has CDR1 SEHNR and CDR2 FQNEAQ (reference sequence). V was cut by 1 base and J by 7 bases, with 17 bases left in between.

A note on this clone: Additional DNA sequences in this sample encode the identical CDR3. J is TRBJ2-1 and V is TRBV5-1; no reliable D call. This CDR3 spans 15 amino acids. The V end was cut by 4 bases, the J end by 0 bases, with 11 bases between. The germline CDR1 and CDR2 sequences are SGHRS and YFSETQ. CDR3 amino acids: CASSHDSSSYNEQFF. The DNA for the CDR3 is TGCGCCAGCAGCCACGACTCGAGCTCCTACAATGAGCAGTTCTTC. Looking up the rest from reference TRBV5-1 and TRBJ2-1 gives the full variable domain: KAGVTQTPRYLIKTRGQQVTLSCSPISGHRSVSWYQQTPGQGLQFLFEYFSETQRNKGNFPGRFSGRQFSNSRSEMNVSTLELGDSALYLCASSHDSSSYNEQFFGPGTRLTVL.

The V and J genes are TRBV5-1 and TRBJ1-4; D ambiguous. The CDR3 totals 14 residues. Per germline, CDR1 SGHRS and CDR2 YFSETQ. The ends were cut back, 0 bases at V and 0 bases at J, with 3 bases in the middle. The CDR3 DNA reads TGCGCCAGCAGCTTGGCTACAACTAATGAAAAACTGTTTTTT. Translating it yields CASSLATTNEKLFF.

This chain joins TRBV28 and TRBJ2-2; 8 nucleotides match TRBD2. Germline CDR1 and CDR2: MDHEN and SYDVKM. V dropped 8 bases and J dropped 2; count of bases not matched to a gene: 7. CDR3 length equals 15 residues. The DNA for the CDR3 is TGTGCCAGCGGTGGTAGCGGGAAAAACACCGGGGAGCTGTTTTTT. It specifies CASGGSGKNTGELFF. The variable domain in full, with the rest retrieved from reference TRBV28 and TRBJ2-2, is DVKVTQSSRYLVKRTGEKVFLECVQDMDHENMFWYRQDPGLGLRLIYFSYDVKMKEKGDIPEGYSVSREKKERFSLILESASTNQTSMYLCASGGSGKNTGELFFGEGSRLTVL.

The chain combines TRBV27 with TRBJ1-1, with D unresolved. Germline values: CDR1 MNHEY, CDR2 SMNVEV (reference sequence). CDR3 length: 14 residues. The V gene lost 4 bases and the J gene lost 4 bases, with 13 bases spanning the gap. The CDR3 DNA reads TGTGCCAGCAGTTACCGCCGTGGAGGCACTGAAGCTTTCTTT. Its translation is CASSYRRGGTEAFF.

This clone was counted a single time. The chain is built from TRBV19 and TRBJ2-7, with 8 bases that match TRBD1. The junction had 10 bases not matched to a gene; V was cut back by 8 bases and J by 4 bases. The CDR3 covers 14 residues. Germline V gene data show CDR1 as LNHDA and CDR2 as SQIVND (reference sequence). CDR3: CASRDAGGGYEQYF. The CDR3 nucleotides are TGTGCCAGTCGCGATGCAGGGGGCGGATACGAGCAGTACTTC.